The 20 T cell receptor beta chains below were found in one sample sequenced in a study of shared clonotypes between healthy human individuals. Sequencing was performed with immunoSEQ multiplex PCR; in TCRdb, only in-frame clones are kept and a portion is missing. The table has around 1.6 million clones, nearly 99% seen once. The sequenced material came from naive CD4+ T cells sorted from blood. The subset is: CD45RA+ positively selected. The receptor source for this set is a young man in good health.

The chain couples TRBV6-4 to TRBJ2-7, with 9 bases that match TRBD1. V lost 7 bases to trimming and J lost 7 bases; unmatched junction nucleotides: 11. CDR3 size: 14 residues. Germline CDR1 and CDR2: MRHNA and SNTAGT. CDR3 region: CASNDRGRAREQYF. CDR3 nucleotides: TGTGCCAGCAACGACAGGGGGAGGGCCAGGGAGCAGTACTTC.

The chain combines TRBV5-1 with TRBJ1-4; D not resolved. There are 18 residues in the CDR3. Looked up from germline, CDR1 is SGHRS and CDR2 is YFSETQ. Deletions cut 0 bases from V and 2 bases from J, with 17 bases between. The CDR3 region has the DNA TGCGCCAGCAGCTTGGAAGGGTCCAACCCTGCGACTAATGAAAAACTGTTTTTT. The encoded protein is CASSLEGSNPATNEKLFF.

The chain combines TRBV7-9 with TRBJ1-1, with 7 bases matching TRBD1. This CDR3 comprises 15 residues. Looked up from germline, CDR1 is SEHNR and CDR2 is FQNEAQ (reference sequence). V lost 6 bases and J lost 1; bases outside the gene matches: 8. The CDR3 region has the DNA TGTGCCAGCAGGAGCCGGACAGGTCGGAACACTGAAGCTTTCTTT. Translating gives CASRSRTGRNTEAFF.

As DNA, the CDR3 is TGTGCCAGCAGCCGCTTGGACAGTGGGGCTTTCTTT. This encodes CASSRLDSGAFF. The chain combines TRBV7-3 with TRBJ1-1; possible D gene TRBD1, 6 bases. CDR3 length equals 12 residues. Germline loops: CDR1 SGHTA, CDR2 FQGTGA. V lost 5 bases and J lost 11, with 15 bases in between.

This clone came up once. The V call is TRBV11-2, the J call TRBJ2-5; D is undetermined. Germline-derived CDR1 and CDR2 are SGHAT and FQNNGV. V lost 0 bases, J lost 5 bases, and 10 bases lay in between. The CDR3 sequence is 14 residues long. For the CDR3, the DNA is TGTGCCAGCAGCTTAGATATGGGTTCGGAGACCCAGTACTTC. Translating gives CASSLDMGSETQYF.

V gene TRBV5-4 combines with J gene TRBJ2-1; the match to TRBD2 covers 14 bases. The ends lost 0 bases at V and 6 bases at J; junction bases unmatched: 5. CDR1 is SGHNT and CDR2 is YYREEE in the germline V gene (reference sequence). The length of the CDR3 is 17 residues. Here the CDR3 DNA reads TGTGCCAGCAGCTTGGTAATCGGGACTAGCGGGAGCAATGAGCAGTTCTTC. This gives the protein CASSLVIGTSGSNEQFF.

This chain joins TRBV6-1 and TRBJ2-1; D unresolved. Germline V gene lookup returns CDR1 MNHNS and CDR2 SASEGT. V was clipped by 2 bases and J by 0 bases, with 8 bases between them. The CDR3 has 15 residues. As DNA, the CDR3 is TGTGCCAGCAGTGAAATATGGGGCTCCTACAATGAGCAGTTCTTC. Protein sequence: CASSEIWGSYNEQFF.

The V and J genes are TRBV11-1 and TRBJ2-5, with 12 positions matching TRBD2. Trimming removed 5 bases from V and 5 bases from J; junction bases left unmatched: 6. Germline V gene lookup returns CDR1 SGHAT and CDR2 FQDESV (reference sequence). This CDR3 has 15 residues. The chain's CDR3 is CASSTRLAGAETQYF. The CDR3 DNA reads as TGTGCCAGCAGCACACGACTAGCGGGAGCGGAGACCCAGTACTTC.

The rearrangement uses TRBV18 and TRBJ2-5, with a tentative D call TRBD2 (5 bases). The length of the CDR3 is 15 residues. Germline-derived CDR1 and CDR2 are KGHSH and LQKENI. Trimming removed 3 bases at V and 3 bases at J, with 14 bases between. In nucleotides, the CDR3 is TGTGCCAGCTCACCCCCCAGCGGCCGAAAAGAGACCCAGTACTTC. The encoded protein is CASSPPSGRKETQYF.

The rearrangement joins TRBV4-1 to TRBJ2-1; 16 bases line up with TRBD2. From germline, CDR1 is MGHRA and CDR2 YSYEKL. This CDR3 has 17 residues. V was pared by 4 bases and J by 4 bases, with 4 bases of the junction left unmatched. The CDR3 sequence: CASSPGLAGGIYNEQFF. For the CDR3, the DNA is TGCGCCAGCAGCCCGGGACTAGCGGGAGGGATTTACAATGAGCAGTTCTTC.

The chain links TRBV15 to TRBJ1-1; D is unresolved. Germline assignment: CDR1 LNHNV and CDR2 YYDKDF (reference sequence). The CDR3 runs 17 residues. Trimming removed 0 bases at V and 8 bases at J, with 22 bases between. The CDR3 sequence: CATSREVFTGYSIEAFF. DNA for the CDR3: TGTGCCACCAGCAGAGAAGTCTTCACTGGATACAGCATCGAAGCTTTCTTT.

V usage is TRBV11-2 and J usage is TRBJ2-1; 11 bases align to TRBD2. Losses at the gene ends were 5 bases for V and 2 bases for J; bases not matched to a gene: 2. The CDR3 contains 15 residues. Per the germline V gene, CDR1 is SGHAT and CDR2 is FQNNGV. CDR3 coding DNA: TGTGCCAGCAGCACACTAGCGGGGGCCTACAATGAGCAGTTCTTC. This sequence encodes CASSTLAGAYNEQFF.

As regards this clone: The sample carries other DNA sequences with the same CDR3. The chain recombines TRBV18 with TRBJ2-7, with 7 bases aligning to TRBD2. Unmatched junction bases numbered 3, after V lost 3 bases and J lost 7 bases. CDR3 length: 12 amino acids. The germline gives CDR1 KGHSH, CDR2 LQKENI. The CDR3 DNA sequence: TGTGCCAGCTCACCGGCGGGGGATGAGCAGTACTTC. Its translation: CASSPAGDEQYF.

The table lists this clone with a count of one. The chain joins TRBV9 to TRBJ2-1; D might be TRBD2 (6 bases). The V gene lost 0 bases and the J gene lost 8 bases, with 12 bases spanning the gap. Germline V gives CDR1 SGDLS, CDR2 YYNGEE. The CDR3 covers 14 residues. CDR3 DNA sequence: TGTGCCAGCAGCGTAGCCCCCTGGGGGGATGAGCAGTTCTTC. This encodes CASSVAPWGDEQFF.

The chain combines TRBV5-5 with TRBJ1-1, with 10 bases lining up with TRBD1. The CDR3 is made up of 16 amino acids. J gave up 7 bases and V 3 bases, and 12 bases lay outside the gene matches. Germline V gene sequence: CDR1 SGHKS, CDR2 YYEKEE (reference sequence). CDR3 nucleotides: TGTGCCAGCAGCTCCGAGGGGGACAGGGGAAGGCATGAAGCTTTCTTT. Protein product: CASSSEGDRGRHEAFF. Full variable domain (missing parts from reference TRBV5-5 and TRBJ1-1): DAGVTQSPTHLIKTRGQQVTLRCSPISGHKSVSWYQQVLGQGPQFIFQYYEKEERGRGNFPDRFSARQFPNYSSELNVNALLLGDSALYLCASSSEGDRGRHEAFFGQGTRLTVV.

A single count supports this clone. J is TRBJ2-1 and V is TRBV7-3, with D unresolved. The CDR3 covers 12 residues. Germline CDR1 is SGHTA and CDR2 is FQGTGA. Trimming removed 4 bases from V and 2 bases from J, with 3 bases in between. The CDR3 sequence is CASSSAYNEQFF. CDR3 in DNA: TGTGCCAGCAGCTCCGCCTACAATGAGCAGTTCTTC.

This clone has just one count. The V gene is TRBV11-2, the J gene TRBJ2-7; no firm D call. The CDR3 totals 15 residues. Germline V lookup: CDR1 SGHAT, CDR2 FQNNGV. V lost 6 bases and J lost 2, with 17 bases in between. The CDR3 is CASRLAGSTTYEQYF. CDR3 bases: TGTGCCAGCAGACTCGCAGGTTCTACCACCTACGAGCAGTACTTC.

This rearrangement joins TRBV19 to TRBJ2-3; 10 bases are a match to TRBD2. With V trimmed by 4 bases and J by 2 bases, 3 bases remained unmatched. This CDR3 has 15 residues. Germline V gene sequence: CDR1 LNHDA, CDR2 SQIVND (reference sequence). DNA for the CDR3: TGTGCCAGTAGTAAGACTAGCGGGTACACAGATACGCAGTATTTT. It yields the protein CASSKTSGYTDTQYF.

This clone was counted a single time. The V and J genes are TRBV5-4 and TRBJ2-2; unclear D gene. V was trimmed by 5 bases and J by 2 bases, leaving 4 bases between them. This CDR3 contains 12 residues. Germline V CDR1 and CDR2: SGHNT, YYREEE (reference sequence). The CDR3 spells CASRLNTGELFF. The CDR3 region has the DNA TGTGCCAGCAGGCTAAACACCGGGGAGCTGTTTTTT.

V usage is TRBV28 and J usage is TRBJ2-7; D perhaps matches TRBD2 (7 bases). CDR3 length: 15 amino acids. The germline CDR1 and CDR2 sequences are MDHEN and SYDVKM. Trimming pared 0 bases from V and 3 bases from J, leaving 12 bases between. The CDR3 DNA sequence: TGTGCCAGCAGTTTATGGGGGGGGGCCCTCTACGAGCAGTACTTC. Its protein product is CASSLWGGALYEQYF.